A selection of T cell receptor beta chains follows, all from one sample in a study of naive and memory T cell subsets. Via MiXCR, TCRdb re-called the UMI-ligation and nested PCR reads, giving one row per CDR3 protein. Counted here are some 83,000 distinct CDR3 sequences, 9% occurring once; the ten biggest clones make up 1.2%. Sequenced sample: naive CD8+ T cells from blood. Receptors originate from a human donor in good health. Both conserved end residues are part of each CDR3. A D gene is named only where the DNA matches it firmly. The size entry is marked missing in some rows and otherwise reads once, few, many or a size class.

DNA: TGTGCCAGCAGCTGGGAGGTGGTCACAGATACGCAGTATTTT; CDR3: CASSWEVVTDTQYF; size: few; length: 14; J: TRBJ2-3; D: NA; V: TRBV11-2
DNA: TGTGCCAGCAGCGCCCCCGGCCAGAGCACAGATACGCAGTATTTT; CDR3: CASSAPGQSTDTQYF; size: few; length: 15; J: TRBJ2-3; D: NA; V: TRBV7-2
DNA: TGTGCCAGCAGTTCCGACGGACTAGGCGGCGAGCAGTACTTC; CDR3: CASSSDGLGGEQYF; size: few; length: 14; J: TRBJ2-7; D: TRBD2; V: TRBV6-2/TRBV6-3
DNA: TGTGCCAGTAGTATTACTGCGGGAGGGCCCAGAGAGCAGTACTTC; CDR3: CASSITAGGPREQYF; size: NA; length: 15; J: TRBJ2-7; D: TRBD2; V: TRBV19
DNA: TGTGCCAGCAGCGACAGCGTCTATCAGCCCCAGCATTTT; CDR3: CASSDSVYQPQHF; size: few; length: 13; J: TRBJ1-5; D: NA; V: TRBV28
DNA: TGTGCCGGGTCAGAGAACAATGAGCAGTTCTTC; CDR3: CAGSENNEQFF; size: many; length: 11; J: TRBJ2-1; D: NA; V: TRBV2
DNA: TGTGCCAGCAGTGAATTTGGACTAGAAGTCACAGATACGCAGTATTTT; CDR3: CASSEFGLEVTDTQYF; size: few; length: 16; J: TRBJ2-3; D: TRBD2; V: TRBV2
DNA: TGTGCCATCAGTGAGTCACTGGGGGACGCAGATACGCAGTATTTT; CDR3: CAISESLGDADTQYF; size: many; length: 15; J: TRBJ2-3; D: NA; V: TRBV10-3
DNA: TGTGCCAGCAGCTCGTTTGGCAGGGGGCTCGTGGACTATGGCTACACCTTC; CDR3: CASSSFGRGLVDYGYTF; size: many; length: 17; J: TRBJ1-2; D: TRBD1; V: TRBV5-6
DNA: TGTGCCAGCAGTTTAGTGGCCGGGACTGGCCATCAGCCCCAGCATTTT; CDR3: CASSLVAGTGHQPQHF; size: many; length: 16; J: TRBJ1-5; D: NA; V: TRBV27